This T cell receptor (beta chain) was retrieved from a study of T cell responses to AZD1222 COVID-19 vaccine. Here immunoSEQ multiplex PCR was the method, and the copy in TCRdb shows in-frame clones only, minus some. Of more than 110,000 clones listed, roughly 85% are singletons. A note on this clone: Its antigen remains unidentified.

Study observations and caveats: In the spike-specific TCR repertoire, nearly half reportedly target unmutated variant regions. The study sampled repertoires only after the peak T cell response. Most donors were white British and more were female, and clonal diversity was possibly underestimated.

CDR3 length equals 14 residues. V shed 2 bases and J 4 bases; nucleotides not matched to a gene: 4. CDR1 is WNHNN and CDR2 is SYGVQD in the germline V gene (reference sequence). The sequencing here drew on peripheral blood, taken on day 0 of AZD1222 vaccination. This receptor was taken from an adult in good health. The chain uses TRBV10-1 and TRBJ1-1; TRBD1 agrees at 7 bases. CDR3 in amino acids: CASSEGRGGTEAFF. The CDR3 nucleotides read TGCGCCAGCAGTGAGGGCAGGGGGGGCACTGAAGCTTTCTTT.